Sequencing of this T cell receptor (beta chain) was carried out in a study of long-term antiretroviral therapy in people with HIV. Study at large: By about a decade, the earliest samples predate the 2015 immediate-ART recommendation.

The CDR3 covers 16 residues. Germline-derived CDR1 and CDR2 are SGHTA and FQGNSA. With 5 bases removed from V and 1 base from J, the gap between germline ends came to 17 bases. This was the immunoSEQ v3.0 assay at survey level. Libraries were prepared by immunoSEQ multiplex PCR; TCRdb keeps only in-frame clonotypes and omits some of them. Of nearly 11,000 clones in the sample, less than 80% were seen once. Here the sequenced sample was unsorted PBMCs, taken at the start of antiretroviral therapy, before treatment. V gene TRBV7-2 combines with J gene TRBJ2-5; D is uncertain. This TCR was sampled from a man aged 25 to 40 with HIV. The CDR3 DNA follows: TGTGCCAGCAGCCCTATTTTAAACACCATCCAAGAGACCCAGTACTTC. It specifies CASSPILNTIQETQYF.